This T cell receptor beta chain is drawn from a study of beta chain features in type 1 diabetes. For the study at large: All samples combined gave 90 million to 130 million sorted cells for examination.

General observations from the study: In type 1 diabetes patients, VDJ junctions had fewer insertions; deletions at these junctions were more frequent. An over-representation of cells with high TCR expression could result from cDNA sequencing. PCR might favor shorter templates, equally in patients and controls.

Germline CDR1 reads SGHRS; CDR2 reads YFSETQ. V lost 3 bases to trimming and J lost 3 bases; unmatched junction nucleotides: 8. The CDR3 covers 16 residues. Reverse transcription of all isolated RNA meant that expressed TCRB transcripts were sequenced. Libraries were prepared by immunoSEQ multiplex PCR; TCRdb keeps only in-frame clonotypes and omits some of them. The sample carries 300,000 to 350,000 clones, around 13% recorded once. The table lists this clone with a few counts. The antigen is not known. The sequence derives from a man aged 30-40 years in good health. The specimen was central memory CD4+ T cells from blood. This chain uses TRBV5-1 with TRBJ1-1, with 10 bases that match TRBD1. The DNA for the CDR3 is TGCGCCAGCAGCTCGGGACAGGGGAGTCGGGACACTGAAGCTTTCTTT. Translated: CASSSGQGSRDTEAFF.